Included here is one T cell receptor beta chain sequence, with context. There are 17 residues in the CDR3. The germline gives CDR1 SGHNT, CDR2 YENEEA. V gave up 5 bases and J gave up 5 bases; unmatched junction bases: 9. Methods used by the authors: By means of reference gene primer amplification, nucleated cell counts were estimated. The table came from immunoSEQ multiplex PCR; TCRdb's copy has only in-frame clones and leaves some out. Clone size and the V and J calls come from that table; the DNA yielded D and trimming. The top ten clones hold around 10% of a sample with about 280,000 clones, roughly 80% of them seen once. This specimen belongs to a study of blood T cell repertoires in COVID-19. On the study more broadly: Collection of acute and convalescent COVID-19 samples took place in the United States, Italy and Spain. Sources were T cells, B-cell-depleted T cells, or PBMCs; the material itself was cDNA or gDNA.

The sample comprised peripheral blood. The clonotype originates from a woman aged 45-59 years who had recovered from COVID-19. The chain combines TRBV11-3 with TRBJ2-2; TRBD2 matches at 12 bases. This chain's CDR3 is CASSTPLAGGGTGELFF. CDR3 bases: TGTGCCAGCAGCACCCCCCTAGCGGGAGGGGGTACCGGGGAGCTGTTTTTT.